Reported below is one T cell receptor (beta chain). The data are from a study of blood T cell repertoires in COVID-19. Some clones are missing from TCRdb's copy, which holds only in-frame ones; the method was immunoSEQ multiplex PCR. The sample includes 100,000 to 120,000 clones, 76% of them seen just once. The V gene lost 1 base and the J gene lost 0 bases, with 9 bases spanning the gap. Germline CDR1 is SGHAT and CDR2 is FQDESV (reference sequence). The CDR3 consists of 15 residues. This clonotype was obtained from a woman older than 75 with acute or convalescent COVID-19. This sequence joins TRBV11-1 and TRBJ1-1; maybe TRBD1 (5 bases). The material sequenced was peripheral blood. CDR3 bases: TGTGCCAGCAGCTTAGTTGTAGGGGTGAACACTGAAGCTTTCTTT. Amino acid sequence: CASSLVVGVNTEAFF.